The next 2 T cell receptor beta chains were all read from a single sample in a study of cytomegalovirus exposure and HLA in healthy donors. The primer mix had 60 Vbeta and 13 Jbeta primers. Generated by immunoSEQ multiplex PCR, the TCRdb table keeps only in-frame clones and is missing some. The sample contains 140,000 or so clones, about four fifths of which appear only once. Sequenced input: PBMCs. The receptor set was obtained from a man in his forties in good health and CMV-seronegative.

This chain links TRBV30 with TRBJ1-3; no firm D call. In germline, CDR1 is GTSNPN, CDR2 SVGIG (reference sequence). Trimming cost V 4 bases and J 5 bases, with 9 bases left between them. The CDR3 runs 12 residues. CDR3 amino acids: CAWKATRNTIYF. CDR3 sequence (DNA): TGTGCCTGGAAGGCCACTAGAAACACCATATATTTT.

The chain has TRBV2 and TRBJ2-6; D is possibly TRBD1 (6 bases). The V gene's germline CDR1 is SNHLY and CDR2 FYNNEI. The CDR3 extends over 16 amino acids. Trimming cost V 6 bases and J 5 bases, with 17 bases left between them. DNA for the CDR3: TGTGCCAGCAGCGCACAACAGGGAAGGAGGGCCAACGTCCTGACTTTC. It yields the protein CASSAQQGRRANVLTF.